This TCR beta chain was sequenced for a study of blood T cells in healthy people across ages. This clonotype was counted at least ten times. A second roughly 6 to 11 cycle PCR used barcoded and J-beta primers. TCRdb processed the 5' RACE reads anew with MiXCR; each CDR3 protein has one entry. The data contain around 1,500,000 distinct CDR3 sequences, approximately 28% of them singletons. This TCR derives from a woman in her 30s in good health. Sequenced: blood.

CDR3 sequence reads: CASSGRSNEQYF. The CDR3 DNA follows: TGTGCCAGCAGTGGGCGGTCCAACGAGCAGTACTTC. The chain employs TRBV12-3 or TRBV12-4 and TRBJ2-4; unclear D gene. The J call may be faulty, since TRBJ2-7 better matches the DNA end. The CDR3 consists of 12 residues.